This T cell receptor beta chain was sequenced in a study of T cell responses to AZD1222 COVID-19 vaccine. Whole-study findings and limits: With dominance at 160-218 and 743-854, vaccine-associated CD4 TCRs spanned spike.

Remarks on this clone: Its antigen is still unknown.

V lost 5 bases and J lost 11, with 16 bases in between. The CDR3 runs 13 residues. The germline V gene has CDR1 LNHDA and CDR2 SQIVND (reference sequence). Assay used: immunoSEQ multiplex PCR; TCRdb lists only in-frame clones, some missing. The table shows about 120,000 clones, with roughly nine tenths occurring only once. The specimen was peripheral blood, collected on day 0 of AZD1222 vaccination. The sequence came from an adult in good health. V and J are TRBV19 and TRBJ1-3; D is undetermined. CDR3 nucleotides: TGTGCCAGTAGTTCTCCGATCCCCTCGTCCATATATTTT. It yields the protein CASSSPIPSSIYF. Using reference TRBV19 and TRBJ1-3 for the parts outside the CDR3, the full variable domain is DGGITQSPKYLFRKEGQNVTLSCEQNLNHDAMYWYRQDPGQGLRLIYYSQIVNDFQKGDIAEGYSVSREKKESFPLTVTSAQKNPTAFYLCASSSPIPSSIYFGEGSWLTVV.